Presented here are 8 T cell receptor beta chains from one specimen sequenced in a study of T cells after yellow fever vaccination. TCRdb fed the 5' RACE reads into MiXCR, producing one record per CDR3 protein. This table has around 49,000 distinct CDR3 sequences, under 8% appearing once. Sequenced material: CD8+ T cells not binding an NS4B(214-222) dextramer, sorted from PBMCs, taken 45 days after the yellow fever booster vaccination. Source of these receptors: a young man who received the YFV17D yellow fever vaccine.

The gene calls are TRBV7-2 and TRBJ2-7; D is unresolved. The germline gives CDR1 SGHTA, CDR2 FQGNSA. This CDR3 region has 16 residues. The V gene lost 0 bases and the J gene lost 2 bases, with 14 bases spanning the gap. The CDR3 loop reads CASSLAHTQPAYEQYF. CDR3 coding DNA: TGTGCCAGCAGCTTAGCGCACACCCAACCCGCCTACGAGCAGTACTTC.

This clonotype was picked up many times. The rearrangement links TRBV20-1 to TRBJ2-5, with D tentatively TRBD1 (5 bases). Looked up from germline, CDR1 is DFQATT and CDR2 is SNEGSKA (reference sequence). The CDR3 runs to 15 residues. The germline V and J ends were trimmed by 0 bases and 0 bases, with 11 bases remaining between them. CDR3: CSARDKGKYQETQYF. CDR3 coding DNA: TGCAGTGCTAGAGATAAGGGGAAGTACCAAGAGACCCAGTACTTC.

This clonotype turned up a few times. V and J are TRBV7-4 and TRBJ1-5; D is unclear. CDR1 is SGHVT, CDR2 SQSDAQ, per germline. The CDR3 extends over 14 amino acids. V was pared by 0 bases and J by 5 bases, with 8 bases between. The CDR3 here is CASSLARADQPQHF. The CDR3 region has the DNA TGTGCCAGCAGCTTAGCCCGGGCCGATCAGCCCCAGCATTTT.

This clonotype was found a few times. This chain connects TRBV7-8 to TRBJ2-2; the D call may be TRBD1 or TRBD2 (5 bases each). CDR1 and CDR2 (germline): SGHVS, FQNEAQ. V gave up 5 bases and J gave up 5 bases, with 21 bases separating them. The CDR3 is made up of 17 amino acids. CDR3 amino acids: CASSRGTVVGGTGELFF. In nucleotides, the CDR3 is TGTGCCAGCAGCCGTGGGACCGTCGTGGGTGGGACCGGGGAGCTGTTTTTT.

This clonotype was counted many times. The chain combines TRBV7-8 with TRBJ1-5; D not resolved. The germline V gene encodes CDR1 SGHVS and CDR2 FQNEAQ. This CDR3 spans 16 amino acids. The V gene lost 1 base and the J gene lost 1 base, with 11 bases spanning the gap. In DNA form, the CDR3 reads TGTGCCAGCAGCTTAGGGTGGGGAGCGAGCAATCAGCCCCAGCATTTT. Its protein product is CASSLGWGASNQPQHF.

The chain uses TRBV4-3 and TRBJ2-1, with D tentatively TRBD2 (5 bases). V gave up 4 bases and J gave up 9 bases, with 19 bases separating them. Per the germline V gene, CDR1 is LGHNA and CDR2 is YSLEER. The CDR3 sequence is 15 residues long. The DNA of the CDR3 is TGCGCCAGCAGCCGTTCCGGCGGGTCAACCGGTGAGCAGTTCTTC. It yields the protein CASSRSGGSTGEQFF.

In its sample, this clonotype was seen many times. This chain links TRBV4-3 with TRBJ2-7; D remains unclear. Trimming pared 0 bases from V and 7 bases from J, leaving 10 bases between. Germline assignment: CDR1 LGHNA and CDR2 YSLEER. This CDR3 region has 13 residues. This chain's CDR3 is CASSQEGWEEQYF. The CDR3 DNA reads TGCGCCAGCAGCCAAGAGGGGTGGGAAGAGCAGTACTTC.

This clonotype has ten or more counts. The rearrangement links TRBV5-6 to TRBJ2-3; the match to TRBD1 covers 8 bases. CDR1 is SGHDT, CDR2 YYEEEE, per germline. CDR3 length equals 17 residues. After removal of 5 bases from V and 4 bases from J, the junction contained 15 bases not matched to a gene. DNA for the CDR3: TGTGCCAGCAGTTTTCCCCCCGGGCAGGGGGCGGCAGATACGCAGTATTTT. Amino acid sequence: CASSFPPGQGAADTQYF.